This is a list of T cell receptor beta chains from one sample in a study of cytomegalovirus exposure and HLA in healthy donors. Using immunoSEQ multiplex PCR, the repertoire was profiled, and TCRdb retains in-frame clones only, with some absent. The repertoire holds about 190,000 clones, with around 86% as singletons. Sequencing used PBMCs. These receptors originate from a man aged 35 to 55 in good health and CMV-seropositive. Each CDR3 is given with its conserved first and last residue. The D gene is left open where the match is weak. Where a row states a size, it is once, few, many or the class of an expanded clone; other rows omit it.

CASSPGQGLTEAFF	TGCGCCAGCAGTCCGGGACAGGGGTTGACTGAAGCTTTCTTT	NA	TRBV5-1	14	TRBJ1-1	TRBD1
CASRRQGVMNTEAFF	TGTGCCAGCAGAAGGCAGGGGGTAATGAACACTGAAGCTTTCTTT	NA	TRBV6-5	15	TRBJ1-1	TRBD1
CASSDSPTGVSEQYF	TGTGCCAGCAGTGATTCCCCGACAGGGGTGAGCGAGCAGTACTTC	NA	TRBV2	15	TRBJ2-7	TRBD1
CASGAGVTTDTQYF	TGTGCCAGCGGAGCGGGGGTGACCACAGATACGCAGTATTTT	NA	TRBV2	14	TRBJ2-3	TRBD2
CASSPEGTGLSSGNTIYF	TGTGCCAGCAGCCCCGAGGGGACAGGGCTAAGCTCTGGAAACACCATATATTTT	NA	TRBV9	18	TRBJ1-3	TRBD1
CASSLVQEQYF	TGTGCCAGCAGCTTGGTCCAAGAGCAGTACTTC	NA	TRBV5-6	11	TRBJ2-5	NA
CASSSRAGGSYEQYF	TGTGCCAGCAGCTCGCGGGCAGGGGGGTCCTACGAGCAGTACTTC	NA	TRBV5-4	15	TRBJ2-7	NA
CASSTGGYQPQHF	TGTGCCAGCAGTACAGGGGGATACCAGCCCCAGCATTTT	NA	TRBV27	13	TRBJ1-5	TRBD1
CASSDLRQRTSGNTIYF	TGTGCCAGCAGCGACCTACGACAGAGGACCTCTGGAAACACCATATATTTT	NA	TRBV5-5	17	TRBJ1-3	NA
CASKRSGGLQETQYF	TGTGCCAGCAAGCGTAGCGGGGGGCTCCAAGAGACCCAGTACTTC	few	TRBV6-5	15	TRBJ2-5	TRBD2
CAISGGTGGDQPQHF	TGTGCCATCAGTGGGGGAACCGGCGGGGATCAGCCCCAGCATTTT	NA	TRBV10-3	15	TRBJ1-5	NA
CASSPAGGWYEQYF	TGTGCCAGCAGCCCGGCGGGGGGGTGGTACGAGCAGTACTTC	NA	TRBV5-5	14	TRBJ2-7	TRBD2
CASSLEGGSNQPQHF	TGTGCCAGCAGCTTAGAAGGGGGAAGCAATCAGCCCCAGCATTTT	NA	TRBV7-9	15	TRBJ1-5	NA
CASSPRDRSYEQYF	TGTGCCAGCAGCCCGAGGGACAGGTCCTACGAGCAGTACTTC	NA	TRBV7-9	14	TRBJ2-7	TRBD1
CASSFPATQSSYEQYF	TGTGCCAGCAGCTTTCCGGCCACACAGAGCTCCTACGAGCAGTACTTC	NA	TRBV5-4	16	TRBJ2-7	NA
CAWRVSMTGELFF	TGTGCCTGGAGAGTAAGCATGACCGGGGAGCTGTTTTTT	once	TRBV30	13	TRBJ2-2	NA
CASTPGVREAGELFF	TGCGCCAGCACCCCAGGGGTGAGAGAAGCCGGGGAGCTGTTTTTT	NA	TRBV5-1	15	TRBJ2-2	NA
CASSPSAYGGEKLFF	TGTGCCAGCAGCCCCTCGGCATATGGAGGCGAAAAACTGTTTTTT	NA	TRBV7-2	15	TRBJ1-4	NA
CSVEPRGSTDTQYF	TGCAGCGTTGAACCTAGGGGGAGCACAGATACGCAGTATTTT	NA	TRBV29-1	14	TRBJ2-3	NA
CASSLSPGGDYGYTF	TGTGCCAGCAGTTTATCCCCAGGGGGAGACTATGGCTACACCTTC	NA	TRBV27	15	TRBJ1-2	TRBD1
CASSTQGGDEKLFF	TGTGCCAGCAGCACACAGGGGGGCGATGAAAAACTGTTTTTT	NA	TRBV9	14	TRBJ1-4	TRBD1
CASSQVAGYTDTQYF	TGCGCCAGCAGCCAAGTTGCGGGGTACACAGATACGCAGTATTTT	NA	TRBV4-1	15	TRBJ2-3	NA
CASSRDRGLNEQYF	TGTGCCAGCAGTCGGGACAGGGGGCTCAACGAGCAGTACTTC	NA	TRBV27	14	TRBJ2-7	TRBD1
CASSTRTGANQPQHF	TGTGCCAGCAGTACCCGGACAGGGGCAAATCAGCCCCAGCATTTT	NA	TRBV6-6	15	TRBJ1-5	TRBD1
CASSRTGSSGNTIYF	TGTGCCAGCAGCCGTACAGGGAGCTCTGGAAACACCATATATTTT	NA	TRBV6-1	15	TRBJ1-3	NA
CSVSAPTENYGYTF	TGCAGCGTTTCTGCCCCGACAGAGAACTATGGCTACACCTTC	NA	TRBV29-1	14	TRBJ1-2	NA
CASSSLPPGTSGEETQYF	TGTGCCAGCAGCTCATTACCACCCGGGACTAGCGGGGAAGAGACCCAGTACTTC	NA	TRBV7-9	18	TRBJ2-5	TRBD2
CASSPLDGGRGNTEAFF	TGTGCCAGCTCACCACTCGATGGGGGCCGTGGGAACACTGAAGCTTTCTTT	few	TRBV18	17	TRBJ1-1	NA
CSVLGAGDTQYF	TGCAGCGTTCTGGGGGCAGGAGATACGCAGTATTTT	NA	TRBV29-1	12	TRBJ2-3	NA
CASTPTSGATGELFF	TGTGCCAGCACCCCCACTAGCGGGGCCACCGGGGAGCTGTTTTTT	once	TRBV6-5	15	TRBJ2-2	TRBD2
CASSKQGSQPQHF	TGTGCCAGCAGTAAACAGGGCAGTCAGCCCCAGCATTTT	NA	TRBV6-5	13	TRBJ1-5	NA
CASSLPHSLGEQYF	TGTGCCAGCAGTCTTCCTCACAGTCTGGGCGAGCAGTACTTC	once	TRBV6-5	14	TRBJ2-7	NA
CASSRGETQYF	TGTGCCAGCAGCCGGGGGGAGACCCAGTACTTC	NA	TRBV9	11	TRBJ2-5	NA
CASSLVAGPGNEQFF	TGCGCCAGCAGCTTGGTGGCAGGCCCAGGCAATGAGCAGTTCTTC	NA	TRBV5-1	15	TRBJ2-1	NA
CASSLGGGAHTQYF	TGTGCCAGCAGCTTGGGAGGGGGCGCACATACGCAGTATTTT	NA	TRBV5-4	14	TRBJ2-3	TRBD1
CATQGVEGNEKLFF	TGTGCCACCCAGGGGGTGGAGGGTAATGAAAAACTGTTTTTT	NA	TRBV6-1	14	TRBJ1-4	TRBD1
CASSPEQGATDTQYF	TGTGCCAGCAGTCCGGAACAGGGGGCAACAGATACGCAGTATTTT	NA	TRBV6-5	15	TRBJ2-3	TRBD1
CASSVHLSTDTQYF	TGTGCCAGCAGCGTACATTTGAGCACAGATACGCAGTATTTT	NA	TRBV9	14	TRBJ2-3	NA
CASSDSHYGYTF	TGTGCCAGTAGCGACAGTCACTATGGCTACACCTTC	NA	TRBV19	12	TRBJ1-2	NA
CAWSVRGASEQYF	TGTGCCTGGAGTGTTCGGGGGGCATCTGAGCAGTACTTC	NA	TRBV30	13	TRBJ2-7	NA
CASSLGTGDNEQFF	TGTGCCAGCAGCCTAGGAACAGGGGACAATGAGCAGTTCTTC	once	TRBV7-9	14	TRBJ2-1	TRBD1
CASRRGTQPSMNTEAFF	TGTGCCAGTAGAAGGGGGACCCAACCGTCAATGAACACTGAAGCTTTCTTT	NA	TRBV19	17	TRBJ1-1	NA
CASTRHKTSTDTQYF	TGTGCCAGTACCCGACATAAAACTAGCACAGATACGCAGTATTTT	NA	TRBV19	15	TRBJ2-3	NA
CASSVGTARNEQFF	TGTGCCAGCAGCGTCGGGACAGCAAGAAATGAGCAGTTCTTC	few	TRBV9	14	TRBJ2-1	TRBD1
CASRAGVTGELFF	TGCGCCAGCAGAGCAGGGGTTACCGGGGAGCTGTTTTTT	NA	TRBV10-1	13	TRBJ2-2	NA
CASQGGSYNEQFF	TGTGCCTCCCAGGGGGGTTCCTACAATGAGCAGTTCTTC	NA	TRBV19	13	TRBJ2-1	NA
CASSWPRSSYNSPLHF	TGTGCTAGCAGCTGGCCCCGGAGCTCCTATAATTCACCCCTCCACTTT	NA	TRBV7-7	16	TRBJ1-6	NA
CASSYRTGGNTIYF	TGTGCCAGCAGCTACAGGACAGGGGGCAACACCATATATTTT	NA	TRBV5-4	14	TRBJ1-3	TRBD1
CASSPDRGPETQYF	TGTGCCAGCAGCCCAGACAGGGGTCCAGAGACCCAGTACTTC	few	TRBV9	14	TRBJ2-5	TRBD1
CASIPTSGGMGQETQYF	TGTGCCAGCATCCCGACTAGCGGGGGGATGGGGCAAGAGACCCAGTACTTC	NA	TRBV2	17	TRBJ2-5	TRBD2
CASSATLYEQYF	TGTGCCAGCAGCGCGACTTTATACGAGCAGTACTTC	NA	TRBV6-6	12	TRBJ2-7	NA
CASSSLRGATPDTQYF	TGTGCCAGCAGCAGCTTACGGGGGGCGACCCCAGATACGCAGTATTTT	NA	TRBV11-1	16	TRBJ2-3	NA